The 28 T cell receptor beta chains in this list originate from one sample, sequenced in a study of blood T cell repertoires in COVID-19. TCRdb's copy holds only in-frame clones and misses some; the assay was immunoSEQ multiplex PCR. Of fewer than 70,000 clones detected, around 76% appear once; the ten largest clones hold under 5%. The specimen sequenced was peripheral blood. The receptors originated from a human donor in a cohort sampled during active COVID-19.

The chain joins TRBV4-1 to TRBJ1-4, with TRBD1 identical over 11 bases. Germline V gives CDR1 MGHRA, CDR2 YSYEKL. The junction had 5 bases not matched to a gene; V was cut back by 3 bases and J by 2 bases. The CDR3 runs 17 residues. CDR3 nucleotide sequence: TGCGCCAGCAGCCAGCTAGGACAGGGGGCTACTAATGAAAAACTGTTTTTT. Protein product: CASSQLGQGATNEKLFF.

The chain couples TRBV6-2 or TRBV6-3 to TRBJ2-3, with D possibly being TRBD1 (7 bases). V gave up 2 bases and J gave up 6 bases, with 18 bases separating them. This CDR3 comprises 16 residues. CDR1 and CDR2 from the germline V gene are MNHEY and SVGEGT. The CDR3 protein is CASSYGRQGLLDTQYF. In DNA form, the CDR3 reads TGTGCCAGCAGTTACGGAAGACAGGGACTTTTGGATACGCAGTATTTT.

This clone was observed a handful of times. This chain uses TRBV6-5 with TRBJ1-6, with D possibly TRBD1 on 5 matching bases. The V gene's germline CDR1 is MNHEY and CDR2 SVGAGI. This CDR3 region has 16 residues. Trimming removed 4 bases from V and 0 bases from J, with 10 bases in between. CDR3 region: CASSSTGYSYNSPLHF. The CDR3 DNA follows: TGTGCCAGCAGTTCTACAGGCTACTCCTATAATTCACCCCTCCACTTT.

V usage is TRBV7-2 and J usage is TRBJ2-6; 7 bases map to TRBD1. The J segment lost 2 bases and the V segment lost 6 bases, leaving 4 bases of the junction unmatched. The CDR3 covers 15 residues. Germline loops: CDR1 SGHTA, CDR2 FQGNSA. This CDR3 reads CASSSGGAGANVLTF. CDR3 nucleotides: TGTGCCAGCAGTTCAGGGGGAGCTGGGGCCAACGTCCTGACTTTC.

The CDR3 DNA reads as TGTGCCTGGAGTGTATTCCCGTTTGGAGAAGCCAAAAACATTCAGTACTTC. Translation gives CAWSVFPFGEAKNIQYF. The V call is TRBV30, the J call TRBJ2-4; D is uncertain. Trimming pared 0 bases from V and 0 bases from J, leaving 15 bases between. This CDR3 is 17 amino acids long. Germline CDR1 and CDR2: GTSNPN and SVGIG (reference sequence).

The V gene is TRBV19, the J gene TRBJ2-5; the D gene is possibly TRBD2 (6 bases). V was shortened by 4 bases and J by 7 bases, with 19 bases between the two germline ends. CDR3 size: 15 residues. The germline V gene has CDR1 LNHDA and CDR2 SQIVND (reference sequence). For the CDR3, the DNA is TGTGCCAGTAGTAGGGGGTTCGGGGGAAAAGGGACCCAGTACTTC. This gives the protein CASSRGFGGKGTQYF.

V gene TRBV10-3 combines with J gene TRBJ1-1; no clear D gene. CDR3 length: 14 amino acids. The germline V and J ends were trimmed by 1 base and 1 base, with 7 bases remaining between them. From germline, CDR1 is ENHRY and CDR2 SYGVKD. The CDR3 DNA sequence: TGTGCCATCAGTGAGTTAGGAGGGAACACTGAAGCTTTCTTT. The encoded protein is CAISELGGNTEAFF.

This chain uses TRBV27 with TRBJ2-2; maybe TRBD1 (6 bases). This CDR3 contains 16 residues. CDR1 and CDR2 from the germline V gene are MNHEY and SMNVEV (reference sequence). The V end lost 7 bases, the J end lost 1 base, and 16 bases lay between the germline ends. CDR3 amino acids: CASTVPGQLNTGELFF. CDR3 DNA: TGTGCCAGCACCGTCCCAGGACAGCTGAACACCGGGGAGCTGTTTTTT.

CDR3 DNA sequence: TGTGCCAGCAGCTCCGGGAGTCCCACCGGGGAGCTGTTTTTT. Encoded protein: CASSSGSPTGELFF. The rearrangement uses TRBV7-2 and TRBJ2-2; a possible D gene is TRBD2 (6 bases). V lost 4 bases, J lost 4 bases, and 10 bases lay in between. Germline CDR1 reads SGHTA; CDR2 reads FQGNSA. The CDR3 sequence is 14 residues long.

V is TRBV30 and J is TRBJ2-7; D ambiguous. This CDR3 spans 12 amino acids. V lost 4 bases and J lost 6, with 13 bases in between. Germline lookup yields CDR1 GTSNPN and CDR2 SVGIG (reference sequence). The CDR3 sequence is CAWNLPFSEQYF. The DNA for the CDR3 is TGTGCCTGGAATCTCCCGTTCTCCGAGCAGTACTTC.

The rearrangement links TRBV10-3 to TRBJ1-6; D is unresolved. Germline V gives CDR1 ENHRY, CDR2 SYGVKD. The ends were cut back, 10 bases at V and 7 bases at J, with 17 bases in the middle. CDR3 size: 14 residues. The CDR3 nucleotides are TGTGCCAACAGAAACGAAGGAGAAAATTCACCCCTCCACTTT. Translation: CANRNEGENSPLHF.

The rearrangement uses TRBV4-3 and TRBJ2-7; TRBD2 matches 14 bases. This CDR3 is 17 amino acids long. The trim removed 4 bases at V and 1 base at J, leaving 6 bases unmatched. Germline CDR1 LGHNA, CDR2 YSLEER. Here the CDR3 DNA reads TGCGCCAGCAGCCCGGGACTAGCGGGAGAAGTATCCTACGAGCAGTACTTC. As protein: CASSPGLAGEVSYEQYF.

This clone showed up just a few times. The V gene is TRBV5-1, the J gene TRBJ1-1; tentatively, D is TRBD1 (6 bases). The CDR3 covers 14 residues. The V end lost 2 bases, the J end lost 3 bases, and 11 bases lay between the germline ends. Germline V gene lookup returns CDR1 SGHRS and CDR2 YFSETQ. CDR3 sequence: CASSLLQGDTEAFF. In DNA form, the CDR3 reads TGCGCCAGCAGCTTACTACAGGGCGACACTGAAGCTTTCTTT. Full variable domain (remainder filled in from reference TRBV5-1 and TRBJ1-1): KAGVTQTPRYLIKTRGQQVTLSCSPISGHRSVSWYQQTPGQGLQFLFEYFSETQRNKGNFPGRFSGRQFSNSRSEMNVSTLELGDSALYLCASSLLQGDTEAFFGQGTRLTVV.

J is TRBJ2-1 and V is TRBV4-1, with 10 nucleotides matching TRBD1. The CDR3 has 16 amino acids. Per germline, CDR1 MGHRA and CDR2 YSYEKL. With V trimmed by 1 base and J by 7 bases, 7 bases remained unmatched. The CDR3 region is CASSQVRQGAGNEQFF. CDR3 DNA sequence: TGCGCCAGCAGCCAAGTAAGACAGGGGGCAGGTAATGAGCAGTTCTTC.

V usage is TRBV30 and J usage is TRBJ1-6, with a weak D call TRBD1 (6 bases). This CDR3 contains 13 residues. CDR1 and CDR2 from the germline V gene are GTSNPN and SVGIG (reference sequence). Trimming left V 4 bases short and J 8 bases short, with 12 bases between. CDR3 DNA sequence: TGTGCCTGGATGCAGGACAGTTATTCACCCCTCCACTTT. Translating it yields CAWMQDSYSPLHF.

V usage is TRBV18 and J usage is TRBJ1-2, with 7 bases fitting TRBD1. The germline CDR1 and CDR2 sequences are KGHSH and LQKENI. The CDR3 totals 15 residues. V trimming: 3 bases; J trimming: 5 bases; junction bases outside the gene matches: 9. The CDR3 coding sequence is TGTGCCAGCTCACCGCCGACAGGGTTAGCATATGGCTACACCTTC. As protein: CASSPPTGLAYGYTF.

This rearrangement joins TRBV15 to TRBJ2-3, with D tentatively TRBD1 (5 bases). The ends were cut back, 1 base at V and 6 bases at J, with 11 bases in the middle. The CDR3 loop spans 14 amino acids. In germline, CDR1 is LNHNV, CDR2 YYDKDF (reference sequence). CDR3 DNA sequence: TGTGCCACCAGCAGAGGGGGCGTGCTGGATACGCAGTATTTT. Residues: CATSRGGVLDTQYF.

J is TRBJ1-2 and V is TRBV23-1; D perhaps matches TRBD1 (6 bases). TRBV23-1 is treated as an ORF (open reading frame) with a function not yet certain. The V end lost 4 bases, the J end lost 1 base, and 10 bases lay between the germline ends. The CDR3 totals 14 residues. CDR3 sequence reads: CASSPGQNNYGYTF. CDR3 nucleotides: TGCGCCAGCAGTCCCGGACAGAATAACTATGGCTACACCTTC.

The CDR3 DNA is TGTGCCAGCTCACCACCGGGGGGGTCGAGATCCTACGAGCAGTACTTC. Its protein product is CASSPPGGSRSYEQYF. The rearrangement uses TRBV18 and TRBJ2-7; 7 bases agree with TRBD2. The CDR3 runs 16 residues. Trimming at V came to 0 bases and at J to 1 base, leaving 6 bases not matched to a gene. Germline CDR1 and CDR2: KGHSH and LQKENI.

CDR3 nucleotide sequence: TGCAGCGTTGAAGACCGGGCCCCGGGAGGGCAGTACTTC. Translated, it gives CSVEDRAPGGQYF. The chain joins TRBV29-1 to TRBJ2-7; TRBD2 aligns across 7 bases. The CDR3 spans 13 residues. The germline V gene has CDR1 SQVTM and CDR2 ANQGSEA. J lost 9 bases, V lost 0 bases, and 8 bases had no gene match.

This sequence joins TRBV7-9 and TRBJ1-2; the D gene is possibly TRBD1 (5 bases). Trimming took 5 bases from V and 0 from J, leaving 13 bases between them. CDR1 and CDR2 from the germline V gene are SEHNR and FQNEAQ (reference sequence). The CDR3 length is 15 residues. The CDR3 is CASSTRQNPNYGYTF. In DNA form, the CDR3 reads TGTGCCAGCAGCACCAGACAGAACCCTAACTATGGCTACACCTTC.

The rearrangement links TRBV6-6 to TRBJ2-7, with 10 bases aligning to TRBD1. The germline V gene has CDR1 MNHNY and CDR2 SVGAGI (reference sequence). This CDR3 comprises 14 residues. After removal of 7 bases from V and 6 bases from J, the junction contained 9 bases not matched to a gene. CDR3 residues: CASTNDRGRGEQYF. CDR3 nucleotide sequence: TGTGCCAGCACCAATGACAGGGGGCGCGGCGAGCAGTACTTC.

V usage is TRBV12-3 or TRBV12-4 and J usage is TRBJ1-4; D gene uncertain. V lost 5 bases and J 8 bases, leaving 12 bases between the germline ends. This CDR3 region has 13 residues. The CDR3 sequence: CASSPSLLEKLFF. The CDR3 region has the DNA TGTGCCAGCAGTCCTAGCTTGTTGGAAAAACTGTTTTTT.

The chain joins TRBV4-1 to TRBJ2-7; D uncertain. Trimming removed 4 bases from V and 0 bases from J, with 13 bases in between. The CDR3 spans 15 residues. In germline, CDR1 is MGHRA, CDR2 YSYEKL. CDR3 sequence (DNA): TGCGCCAGCAGCCGTACCTCTGACAACTCCTACGAGCAGTACTTC. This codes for CASSRTSDNSYEQYF.

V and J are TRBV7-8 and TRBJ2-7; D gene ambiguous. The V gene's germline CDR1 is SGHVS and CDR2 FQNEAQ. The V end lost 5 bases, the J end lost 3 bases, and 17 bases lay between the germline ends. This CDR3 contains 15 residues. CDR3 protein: CASSLYFGEGYEQYF. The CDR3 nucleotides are TGTGCCAGCAGCCTATATTTCGGAGAAGGCTACGAGCAGTACTTC.

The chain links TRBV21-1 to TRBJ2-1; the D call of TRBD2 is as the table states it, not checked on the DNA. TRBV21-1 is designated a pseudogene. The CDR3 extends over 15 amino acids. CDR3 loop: CASTSPRGRNNEQFF. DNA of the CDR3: TGTGCCAGCACCTCCCCTCGCGGGAGAAACAATGAGCAGTTCTTC.

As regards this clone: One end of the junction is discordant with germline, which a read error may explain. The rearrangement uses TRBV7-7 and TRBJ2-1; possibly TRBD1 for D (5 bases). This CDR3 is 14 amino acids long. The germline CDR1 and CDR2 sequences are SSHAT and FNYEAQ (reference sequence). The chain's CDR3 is CASSLGGANNEQFF. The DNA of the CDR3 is TGTGCTAGCAGCTTAGGTGGGGCCAACAATGAGCAGTTCTTC.

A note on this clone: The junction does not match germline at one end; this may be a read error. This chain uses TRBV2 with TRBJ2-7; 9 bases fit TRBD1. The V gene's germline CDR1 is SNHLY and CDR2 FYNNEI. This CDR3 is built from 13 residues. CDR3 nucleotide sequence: TGTGCCAGCAACAGGGGGCTATCCTCCGAGCAGTACTTC. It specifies CASNRGLSSEQYF.